This TCR beta chain was captured by sequencing in a study of T cell responses to AZD1222 COVID-19 vaccine. With respect to this clone: Its antigen remains unknown.

Study results and limitations: Baseline serostatus was positive in only a handful of AZD1222 recipients.

The assay was immunoSEQ multiplex PCR, and TCRdb's table has in-frame clones only and misses some. The data hold approximately 120,000 clones, with about 87% observed a single time. The CDR3 consists of 16 residues. Trimming removed 7 bases from V and 6 bases from J; junction bases left unmatched: 14. Germline assignment: CDR1 SEHNR and CDR2 FQNEAQ (reference sequence). Researchers grouped second doses given at about 4 or about 12 weeks into one pool. Sequenced material: peripheral blood, taken 28 days after the second AZD1222 dose. This clonotype originated in an adult who received the AZD1222 COVID-19 vaccine. V usage is TRBV7-9 and J usage is TRBJ2-3; 9 nucleotides agree with TRBD1. The CDR3 here is CASTGDRETLSDTQYF. The CDR3, as DNA: TGTGCCAGCACCGGGGACAGGGAAACTCTCAGTGATACGCAGTATTTT.